A selection of T cell receptor beta chains follows, all from one sample in a study of cytomegalovirus exposure and HLA in healthy donors. The method was immunoSEQ multiplex PCR; TCRdb's version includes in-frame clones alone and lacks a portion of them. Here the sample spans 150,000 to 200,000 clones, around 83% being singletons. The specimen sequenced was PBMCs. Source of these receptors: a woman between 40 and 50 years old in good health and CMV-seronegative. Both conserved end residues are part of each CDR3. The D gene is left open where the match is weak. Clone sizes are given selectively: once, few, many, or a class where the clone is expanded.

>TRBD1|once|TRBV6-5|TRBJ2-1
TGTGCCAGCAGTTACTCGGGACAGGGTTGGGAGCAGTTCTTC
CASSYSGQGWEQFF
>TRBD2|.|TRBV19|TRBJ2-4
TGTGCCAGTTCACCGGGACTAGCGGAAAACATTCAGTACTTC
CASSPGLAENIQYF
>TRBD1|.|TRBV13|TRBJ2-1
TGTGCCAGCAGCTTAGGGGACAGGGTCCAGCAGTTCTTC
CASSLGDRVQQFF
>.|.|TRBV10-3|TRBJ1-2
TGTGCCATCAGCCCAGGGGCTTGGGGCTACACCTTC
CAISPGAWGYTF
>TRBD1|.|TRBV6-5|TRBJ2-2
TGTGCCAGCAGCCAACAGGGGACCGGGGAGCTGTTTTTT
CASSQQGTGELFF
>.|few|TRBV29-1|TRBJ2-1
TGCAGCGTCCTATCAGGGGTAGGGGTACACAATGAGCAGTTCTTC
CSVLSGVGVHNEQFF
>.|once|TRBV4-1|TRBJ2-3
TGCGCCAGCAGCCTACAGAGGGGCACAGATACGCAGTATTTT
CASSLQRGTDTQYF
>.|.|TRBV27|TRBJ2-2
TGTGCCAGCAGTTTCTACAGGGACACCGGGGAGCTGTTTTTT
CASSFYRDTGELFF
>.|few|TRBV7-2|TRBJ2-3
TGTGCCAGCAGCTTTCTCACAGATACGCAGTATTTT
CASSFLTDTQYF
>.|.|TRBV29-1|TRBJ1-1
TGCAGCGTTGAAGTTGGGCAAGGAAACACTGAAGCTTTCTTT
CSVEVGQGNTEAFF
>.|.|TRBV28|TRBJ1-4
TGTGCCAGCAGTGCCCCGGGTCTCGGTGTTGAAAAACTGTTTTTT
CASSAPGLGVEKLFF
>.|.|TRBV25-1|TRBJ2-2
TGTGCCAGCAGTGGACCTAGCGACATCTGGGGCACCGGGGAGCTGTTTTTT
CASSGPSDIWGTGELFF
>.|.|TRBV6-1|TRBJ2-5
TGTGCCAGCACACGGGACACCACCCAGGGGGAGACCCAGTACTTC
CASTRDTTQGETQYF
>.|.|TRBV11-2|TRBJ2-4
TGTGCCAGCAGCATCGACTCAGGGGGGAACATTCAGTACTTC
CASSIDSGGNIQYF
>.|.|TRBV7-9|TRBJ1-1
TGTGCCAGCAGCTTGGGGCGGGGAGGGAACACTGAAGCTTTCTTT
CASSLGRGGNTEAFF
>TRBD1|few|TRBV25-1|TRBJ2-1
TGTGCCAGCAGTGCAAACAGGGGCACACGGGGTGCTTTGCATGAGCAGTTCTTC
CASSANRGTRGALHEQFF
>.|.|TRBV19|TRBJ2-7
TGTGCCAGTAGCGGACCGGGGAGCTACGAGCAGTACTTC
CASSGPGSYEQYF
>TRBD1|.|TRBV19|TRBJ1-2
TGTGCCAGTAGTGGGGGGACAGCTTATTACACCTTC
CASSGGTAYYTF
>.|.|TRBV11-3|TRBJ2-7
TGTGCCAGCAGACCCTCGGCGGCTATCGAGCAGTACTTC
CASRPSAAIEQYF
>.|.|TRBV7-2|TRBJ2-3
TGTGCCAGCAGCTTGGACTTGAGCACAGATACGCAGTATTTT
CASSLDLSTDTQYF
>.|few|TRBV10-3|TRBJ2-3
TGTGCCATCAGTGAGAAGAACGGAGGTATCACAGATACGCAGTATTTT
CAISEKNGGITDTQYF
>.|.|TRBV11-3|TRBJ2-7
TGTGCCAGCACCCCGACTTCGGCTAGTTACGAGCAGTACTTC
CASTPTSASYEQYF
>TRBD1|.|TRBV4-1|TRBJ1-2
TGCGCCAGCAGCCAACCTTCGACAGGGAGCTATGGCTACACCTTC
CASSQPSTGSYGYTF
>TRBD1|.|TRBV19|TRBJ1-3
TGTGCCAGTACTAAGACAGGGGTCGGAAACACCATATATTTT
CASTKTGVGNTIYF
>TRBD1|.|TRBV7-2|TRBJ1-1
TGTGCCAGCAGCTCCGACAGGGTGGGCACTGAAGCTTTCTTT
CASSSDRVGTEAFF
>.|.|TRBV7-9|TRBJ2-3
TGTGCCAGCAGCTCACTCCCGTCCGATACGCAGTATTTT
CASSSLPSDTQYF
>TRBD2|.|TRBV15|TRBJ2-5
TGTGCCACCAGCAGAGGAACTAGCGGGAGCATTCAAGAGACCCAGTACTTC
CATSRGTSGSIQETQYF
>TRBD2|.|TRBV11-3|TRBJ2-2
TGTGCCAGCAGCTTAAGCGGGGGCGGGAACACCGGGGAGCTGTTTTTT
CASSLSGGGNTGELFF
>.|.|TRBV18|TRBJ1-1
TGTGCCAGCTCAGACAGAGAGAACACTGAAGCTTTCTTT
CASSDRENTEAFF
>TRBD2|.|TRBV5-4|TRBJ2-2
TGTGCCAGCAGCCGGGGGCGGGAGGGCCGCACCGGGGAGCTGTTTTTT
CASSRGREGRTGELFF
>TRBD2|.|TRBV18|TRBJ2-1
TGTGCCAGCTCATCTACTAGCGGAGGCTACAATGAGCAGTTCTTC
CASSSTSGGYNEQFF
>TRBD1|.|TRBV5-5|TRBJ2-1
TGTGCCAGCAGCGGGGGACAGCTTTACAATGAGCAGTTCTTC
CASSGGQLYNEQFF
>.|.|TRBV7-3|TRBJ1-1
TGTGCCAGCAGCCCGGGGGGGGTGGGCACTGAAGCTTTCTTT
CASSPGGVGTEAFF
>TRBD1|.|TRBV29-1|TRBJ1-2
TGCAGCGTTGAGCCTGGGACAGGGGAGGATGGCTACACCTTC
CSVEPGTGEDGYTF
>.|.|TRBV7-2|TRBJ2-1
TGTGCCAGCAGCTTAGTAGGGGGAGACTCCAATGAGCAGTTCTTC
CASSLVGGDSNEQFF
>.|.|TRBV7-8|TRBJ1-1
TGTGCCAGCAGCCTCGGAGGGATGGTAGAAAAAGCTTTCTTT
CASSLGGMVEKAFF
>.|.|TRBV5-1|TRBJ1-2
TGCGCCAGCAGCTTGTTACAGGGAGACGCTAACTATGGCCACACCTTC
CASSLLQGDANYGHTF
>.|once|TRBV5-1|TRBJ1-1
TGCGCCAGCAGCTTGGGACGAGGAAGTAGGGTGGAGGGGGAAGCTTTCTTT
CASSLGRGSRVEGEAFF
>.|.|TRBV28|TRBJ1-4
TGTGCCAGCAGTTTTGCGGGAATTGGATCAAGTAATGAAAAACTGTTTTTT
CASSFAGIGSSNEKLFF
>.|.|TRBV28|TRBJ1-2
TGTGCCAGCAGCCTGCTTGAGGGCAGTTCTAACTATGGCTACACCTTC
CASSLLEGSSNYGYTF
>.|.|TRBV4-3|TRBJ2-7
TGCGCCAGCAGCCAAGACTTAGCAGGGAGGGAGCAGTACTTC
CASSQDLAGREQYF
>.|.|TRBV7-2|TRBJ1-1
TGTGCCAGCAGCTTAAGCAGGCTAATGAACACTGAAGCTTTCTTT
CASSLSRLMNTEAFF